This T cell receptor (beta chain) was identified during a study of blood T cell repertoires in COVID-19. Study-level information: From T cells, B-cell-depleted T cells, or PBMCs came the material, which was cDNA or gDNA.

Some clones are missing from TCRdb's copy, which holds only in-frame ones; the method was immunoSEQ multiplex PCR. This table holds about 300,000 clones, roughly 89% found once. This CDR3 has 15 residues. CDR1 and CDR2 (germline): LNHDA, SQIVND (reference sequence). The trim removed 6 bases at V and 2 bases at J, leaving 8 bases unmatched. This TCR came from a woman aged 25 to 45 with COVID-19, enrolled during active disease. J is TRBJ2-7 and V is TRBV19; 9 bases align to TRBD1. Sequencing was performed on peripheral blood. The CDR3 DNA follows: TGTGCCAGTAGCTCTGCCGGGACAGGGACCTACGAGCAGTACTTC. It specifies CASSSAGTGTYEQYF.